The 12 T cell receptor beta chains presented below share a single source sample, sequenced in a study of beta chain features in type 1 diabetes. Expressed TCRB transcripts got sequenced, as all isolated RNA was reverse transcribed. The assay was immunoSEQ multiplex PCR, and TCRdb's table has in-frame clones only and misses some. Of 200,000 to 250,000 clones detected, over 12% appear once; the ten largest clones hold more than 0.02%. The sequenced material came from naive CD4+ T cells from blood. The receptors stem from a woman in her forties in good health.

The chain recombines TRBV5-1 with TRBJ2-7; 8 bases map to TRBD1. V shed 4 bases and J 2 bases; nucleotides not matched to a gene: 14. Germline V gene data show CDR1 as SGHRS and CDR2 as YFSETQ. This CDR3 contains 17 residues. This CDR3 reads CASSLGQDPRLTYEQYF. CDR3 DNA: TGCGCCAGCAGCCTGGGACAGGACCCCCGCCTAACCTACGAGCAGTACTTC.

The chain carries TRBV6-6 and TRBJ2-7, with 7 bases lining up with TRBD1. Trimming took 0 bases from V and 3 from J; bases not matched to a gene: 5. Per the germline V gene, CDR1 is MNHNY and CDR2 is SVGAGI (reference sequence). This CDR3 comprises 15 residues. This CDR3 is CASSYSPDRIYEQYF. The CDR3 coding sequence is TGTGCCAGCAGTTACTCTCCGGACAGGATCTACGAGCAGTACTTC.

This clone was seen a handful of times. This rearrangement joins TRBV7-2 to TRBJ2-3; TRBD2 is a possible D gene (6 bases). Trimming pared 5 bases from V and 7 bases from J, leaving 19 bases between. Germline CDR1 reads SGHTA; CDR2 reads FQGNSA. This CDR3 comprises 15 residues. The DNA of the CDR3 is TGTGCCAGCAGCCACGGGACTGGGCTTGTTTATACGCAGTATTTT. Protein: CASSHGTGLVYTQYF.

The chain couples TRBV4-1 to TRBJ2-7, with 11 bases lining up with TRBD2. Germline V lookup: CDR1 MGHRA, CDR2 YSYEKL. This CDR3 spans 14 amino acids. J was trimmed by 11 bases and V by 2 bases; bases with no gene match: 8. CDR3 region: CASSQIPETSGEYF. Here the CDR3 DNA reads TGCGCCAGCAGCCAAATTCCCGAGACTAGCGGGGAGTACTTC.

A few counts support this clone. The chain combines TRBV11-2 with TRBJ1-1; 9 bases agree with TRBD1. Germline CDR1 SGHAT, CDR2 FQNNGV. This CDR3 spans 14 amino acids. Trimming removed 5 bases from V and 5 bases from J; junction bases left unmatched: 6. The CDR3 DNA sequence: TGTGCCAGCAGCCCACAGGGGGCAAGGACTGAAGCTTTCTTT. Encoded protein: CASSPQGARTEAFF.

The genes are TRBV27 and TRBJ2-7; TRBD1 agrees at 11 bases. Germline V gives CDR1 MNHEY, CDR2 SMNVEV (reference sequence). Unmatched junction bases numbered 17, after V lost 4 bases and J lost 3 bases. This CDR3 region has 19 residues. CDR3 coding DNA: TGTGCCAGCAGTTCAAACACCCCGGGACAGGGGGTAGGATTCTACGAGCAGTACTTC. Translation: CASSSNTPGQGVGFYEQYF.

The V and J genes are TRBV19 and TRBJ2-2, with TRBD2 matching over 11 bases. The length of the CDR3 is 15 residues. Germline assignment: CDR1 LNHDA and CDR2 SQIVND (reference sequence). The trim removed 4 bases at V and 6 bases at J, leaving 4 bases unmatched. CDR3 amino acids: CASSRTSGSPGELFF. In DNA form, the CDR3 reads TGTGCCAGTAGTAGGACTAGCGGGTCCCCCGGGGAGCTGTTTTTT.

This clone was counted a few times. The gene calls are TRBV10-2 and TRBJ2-3; TRBD1 might be the D (6 bases). Trimming cost V 5 bases and J 1 base, with 10 bases left between them. CDR3 length: 14 amino acids. In germline, CDR1 is WSHSY, CDR2 SAAADI. CDR3 bases: TGCGCCAGCAGTTACAGGGCTCGCACAGATACGCAGTATTTT. It encodes CASSYRARTDTQYF.

This clone occurred a few times. The chain has TRBV6-1 and TRBJ1-2, with 8 bases lining up with TRBD1. Germline loops: CDR1 MNHNS, CDR2 SASEGT. There are 15 residues in the CDR3. The V and J ends lost 7 bases and 0 bases, in that order; junction bases with no gene match: 7. In DNA, the CDR3 is TGTGCCAGCACCTCGGACAGGGCAACTAACTATGGCTACACCTTC. It specifies CASTSDRATNYGYTF.

Points on this clone: Other DNA sequences in this sample translate to the same CDR3. The V call is TRBV5-1, the J call TRBJ1-2; TRBD1 matches at 7 bases. CDR3 length: 14 residues. J lost 1 base, V lost 0 bases, and 0 bases had no gene match. The V gene's germline CDR1 is SGHRS and CDR2 YFSETQ. The CDR3 DNA reads as TGCGCCAGCAGCTTGGACAGGGGTAACTATGGCTACACCTTC. This translates into CASSLDRGNYGYTF.

The chain joins TRBV27 to TRBJ2-1; D is unclear. The V end was cut by 3 bases, the J end by 4 bases, with 4 bases between. This CDR3 spans 12 amino acids. CDR1 and CDR2 (germline): MNHEY, SMNVEV (reference sequence). CDR3 amino acids: CASSFGYNEQFF. The CDR3 DNA is TGTGCCAGCAGTTTCGGGTACAATGAGCAGTTCTTC.

This chain uses TRBV29-1 with TRBJ2-5, with 7 bases matching TRBD1. This CDR3 has 12 amino acids. Germline CDR1 reads SQVTM; CDR2 reads ANQGSEA. V shed 4 bases and J 7 bases; nucleotides not matched to a gene: 6. CDR3 amino acids: CSVGGPGGTQYF. The CDR3 bases are TGCAGCGTTGGGGGCCCAGGGGGGACCCAGTACTTC.